Listed below are T cell receptor beta chains from one sample, sequenced in a study of shared clonotypes between healthy human individuals. Profiled with immunoSEQ multiplex PCR; TCRdb holds only in-frame clones, not every one. The sample has about half a million clones, around 80% seen once; the top ten hold about 12%. The specimen sequenced was PBMCs. The receptors here all came from a woman aged 40-49 years in good health. Some clones in this sample may be carry-over from other donors' samples. Both conserved end residues are part of each CDR3. The D gene is left open where the match is weak. The size field is filled for only some rows; it gives once, few, many or a size class.

>TRBV2|TRBD2|.|TRBJ2-5|13
CASAGTSAQTQYF
TGTGCCAGCGCCGGGACTAGCGCCCAAACCCAGTACTTC
>TRBV11-1|.|.|TRBJ2-7|12
CASSTTPNEQYF
TGTGCCAGCAGCACCACCCCAAACGAGCAGTACTTC
>TRBV2|.|.|TRBJ1-4|15
CASSDPRGSNEKLFF
TGTGCCAGCAGTGACCCCCGGGGTTCTAATGAAAAACTGTTTTTT
>TRBV6-5|TRBD2|.|TRBJ2-7|14
CASRTERDSYEQYF
TGTGCCAGCAGAACGGAGCGGGACTCCTACGAGCAGTACTTC
>TRBV19|.|once|TRBJ1-5|16
CASSIPKPSGGQPQHF
TGTGCCAGTAGTATCCCCAAACCCTCGGGTGGTCAGCCCCAGCATTTT
>TRBV19|.|few|TRBJ2-7|14
CASSVQGGGYEQYF
TGTGCCAGTAGCGTCCAGGGAGGAGGCTACGAGCAGTACTTC
>TRBV30|TRBD1|.|TRBJ1-2|13
CAWTKVQGAGYTF
TGTGCCTGGACCAAGGTACAGGGGGCGGGCTACACCTTC
>TRBV7-2|.|.|TRBJ2-1|14
CASSLDSTYNEQFF
TGTGCCAGCAGCTTAGACAGTACCTACAATGAGCAGTTCTTC
>TRBV5-5|.|.|TRBJ2-2|14
CASSLLSGTGELFF
TGTGCCAGCAGCTTGCTGAGTGGAACCGGGGAGCTGTTTTTT
>TRBV5-1|.|.|TRBJ1-3|13
CASSDSSGNTIYF
TGCGCCAGCAGCGACAGCTCTGGAAACACCATATATTTT
>TRBV30|.|.|TRBJ2-7|13
CAWSRTWGYEQYF
TGTGCCTGGTCGCGGACATGGGGCTACGAGCAGTACTTC
>TRBV27|.|once|TRBJ2-6|17
CASSFRARLSGANVLTF
TGTGCCAGCAGTTTTCGGGCCAGACTTTCTGGGGCCAACGTCCTGACTTTC
>TRBV28|TRBD2|.|TRBJ2-7|16
CASSFPPGGGPYEQYF
TGTGCCAGCAGTTTCCCCCCTGGGGGAGGGCCCTACGAGCAGTACTTC
>TRBV9|.|.|TRBJ2-4|15
CASSQEILAKNIQYF
TGTGCCAGCAGCCAAGAGATCTTAGCCAAAAACATTCAGTACTTC
>TRBV29-1|.|.|TRBJ1-2|12
CSVDLREHGYTF
TGCAGCGTGGACCTCAGGGAACATGGCTACACCTTC
>TRBV5-4|.|.|TRBJ2-3|16
CASSLGQANGADTQYF
TGTGCCAGCAGCTTGGGACAAGCCAATGGAGCAGATACGCAGTATTTT
>TRBV18|TRBD2|.|TRBJ2-1|15
CASSPTSGGYNEQFF
TGTGCCAGCTCCCCAACTAGCGGGGGATACAATGAGCAGTTCTTC
>TRBV11-2|.|.|TRBJ2-3|14
CASSSRDWSDTQYF
TGTGCCAGCAGCTCCCGTGATTGGTCAGATACGCAGTATTTT
>TRBV9|TRBD2|.|TRBJ2-3|20
CASSASVRTSVPLGTDTQYF
TGTGCCAGCAGCGCTTCGGTGAGGACTAGCGTACCCCTAGGCACAGATACGCAGTATTTT
>TRBV5-1|.|.|TRBJ2-1|14
CASSLATSYNEQFF
TGCGCCAGCAGCTTGGCTACGTCCTACAATGAGCAGTTCTTC
>TRBV6-1|TRBD1|.|TRBJ1-6|16
CASSEMTGGWNSPLHF
TGTGCCAGCAGTGAAATGACAGGGGGCTGGAATTCACCCCTCCACTTT